Listed below are T cell receptor beta chains from one sample, sequenced in a study of Graves' ophthalmopathy and Graves' hyperthyroidism. MiXCR, applied by TCRdb to the multiplex PCR reads, yields one record per CDR3 protein. The sample contains 300,000 to 500,000 distinct CDR3 sequences, over 15% of which appear only once. Sequences were obtained from peripheral blood. Source of these receptors: a woman aged 18-30 years with stable Graves' hyperthyroidism. Each CDR3 is given with its conserved first and last residue. A D gene is named only where the DNA matches it firmly. Size is stated for part of the rows, as once, few or many counts, or as a class when the clone is expanded.

size,D,J,V,length,DNA,CDR3
many,-,TRBJ2-5,TRBV3-1,16,TGTGCCAGCAGCCAAGAATCACGGGGGGCCCAAGAGACCCAGTACTTC,CASSQESRGAQETQYF
many,TRBD1,TRBJ1-3,TRBV19,16,TGTGCCAGTAGTCTGGGACAGGCGATCTCTGGAAACACCATATATTTT,CASSLGQAISGNTIYF
-,TRBD1,TRBJ1-1,TRBV4-2,17,TGTGCCAGCAGCCAACACCCTCCGGGACAGCAGAACACTGAAGCTTTCTTT,CASSQHPPGQQNTEAFF
-,TRBD1,TRBJ1-1,TRBV6-2/TRBV6-3,14,TGTGCCAGCAAGACAGGGGGTCTAAGGACTGAAGCTTTCTTT,CASKTGGLRTEAFF
-,TRBD2,TRBJ2-7,TRBV11-1,17,TGTGCCAGCAGCTTAGAGGTGCTGGGGAGGGCCTCGGGGGAGCAGTACTTC,CASSLEVLGRASGEQYF
many,-,TRBJ1-2,TRBV6-5,15,TGTGCCAGCAGTTACTCGAGCGGGGGCTCAAATGGCTACACCTTC,CASSYSSGGSNGYTF
many,-,TRBJ2-5,TRBV19,11,TGTGCCAGTAGGGGGGGCGAGACCCAGTACTTC,CASRGGETQYF
few,TRBD2,TRBJ2-2,TRBV6-5,16,TGTGCCAGCAGTTTGTTTGGGGGGGCGAACACCGGGGAGCTGTTTTTT,CASSLFGGANTGELFF
few,-,TRBJ1-2,TRBV19,16,TGTGCCAGTAGTATAAGGACAGAACGAGATAACTATGGCTACACCTTC,CASSIRTERDNYGYTF
many,-,TRBJ1-1,TRBV20-1,14,TGCAGTGCTAATACAGGGTTGATCGGGACTGAAGCTTTCTTT,CSANTGLIGTEAFF
many,TRBD1,TRBJ1-1,TRBV5-1,14,TGCGCCAGCAGCCTACAGGGGGCGCGGGTTGAAGCTTTCTTT,CASSLQGARVEAFF
many,-,TRBJ1-6,TRBV9,13,TGTGCCAGCAGCGTAACGGGGAATTCACCCCTCCACTTT,CASSVTGNSPLHF
many,-,TRBJ2-7,TRBV6-5,13,TGTGCCAGCAGTTACTTCGACTCCTACGAGCAGTACTTC,CASSYFDSYEQYF
-,-,TRBJ2-7,TRBV11-2,15,TGTGCCAGCAGTCCAGGGGTCCCAAGCTCCTACGAGCAGTACTTC,CASSPGVPSSYEQYF
many,TRBD1,TRBJ2-7,TRBV19,13,TGTGCCAGTAGTGCAAGATCAGGGGGCGAGCAGTACTTC,CASSARSGGEQYF
many,-,TRBJ2-7,TRBV7-2,13,TGTGCCAGCAGCCCGGTTGGGGGGTACGAGCAGTACTTC,CASSPVGGYEQYF